This TCR beta chain derives from a study of cytomegalovirus exposure and HLA in healthy donors. About the study: The study placed about 86% of its approximately 380 genotyped donors in the Caucasian-associated ancestry cluster.

Trimming stripped 5 bases from V and 4 bases from J, with 20 bases between. The CDR3 runs 16 residues. The germline V gene has CDR1 SEHNR and CDR2 FQNEAQ (reference sequence). Whole-study findings and limits: Reportedly, a later analysis found an Asian-associated ancestry cluster had fewer N-insertions than the approximately 670-donor mean.

The PCR ran on 60 Vbeta and 13 Jbeta primers. Per the authors' pipeline: A follow-up analysis tallied 73 million or so unique TCR beta chains, roughly 11 million shared. The repertoire was sequenced with immunoSEQ multiplex PCR; TCRdb's copy has only in-frame clones and lacks some. D and trimming come from the DNA, and the V and J calls and clone size come from that table. Here the sample spans roughly 150,000 clones, 80% being singletons. Remarks on this clone: Antigen: not known.

Sequencing was carried out using PBMCs. The TCR was taken from a male donor in good health and CMV-seronegative. This chain uses TRBV7-9 with TRBJ1-2; D is ambiguous. The CDR3 reads CASSPSQIVLPYGYTF. The CDR3 DNA follows: TGTGCCAGCAGCCCCTCTCAGATTGTTCTCCCCTATGGCTACACCTTC.